Shown below are 14 T cell receptor beta chains from a single sample sequenced in a study of OX40 agonist ivuxolimab in advanced cancers. The data were produced by immunoSEQ multiplex PCR, yet TCRdb's version contains in-frame clones alone and is incomplete. In the table there are 55,000 to 75,000 clones, about four fifths of which are singletons. The sequenced sample was CD4+ or CD8+ T cells sorted from blood, obtained in a trial of the OX40 agonist ivuxolimab. Source of these receptors: an adult with an advanced solid tumor such as melanoma, head and neck, liver or kidney cancer.

The rearrangement joins TRBV7-3 to TRBJ1-3, with D possibly TRBD1 on 5 matching bases. This CDR3 contains 16 residues. Germline loops: CDR1 SGHTA, CDR2 FQGTGA. Trimming removed 9 bases from V and 0 bases from J, with 18 bases in between. CDR3 protein: CARPSGGILSGNTIYF. The CDR3, as DNA: TGTGCCAGGCCCTCGGGGGGGATCCTCTCTGGAAACACCATATATTTT.

The chain links TRBV5-4 to TRBJ2-7, with D tentatively TRBD2 (6 bases). Germline V gene data show CDR1 as SGHNT and CDR2 as YYREEE (reference sequence). The CDR3 runs 16 residues. The V end was cut by 4 bases, the J end by 2 bases, with 19 bases between. CDR3 bases: TGTGCCAGCAGCCCAAACCCCGGCGGGGCGGCCTACGAGCAGTACTTC. Amino acids: CASSPNPGGAAYEQYF.

The chain employs TRBV6-6 and TRBJ1-6; unclear D gene. Deletions cut 7 bases from V and 5 bases from J, with 12 bases between. The CDR3 is 14 amino acids. Germline values: CDR1 MNHNY, CDR2 SVGAGI (reference sequence). The CDR3 DNA reads TGTGCCAGCATCCTAGGGAATGATAATTCACCCCTCCACTTT. This sequence encodes CASILGNDNSPLHF.

J is TRBJ1-2 and V is TRBV7-9, with a weak D call TRBD1 (6 bases). V was cut by 1 base and J by 3 bases, with 9 bases left in between. Germline V lookup: CDR1 SEHNR, CDR2 FQNEAQ (reference sequence). This CDR3 has 14 amino acids. CDR3 residues: CASSLGSGDYGYTF. CDR3 DNA sequence: TGTGCCAGCAGCTTAGGGTCAGGGGACTATGGCTACACCTTC.

This rearrangement joins TRBV2 to TRBJ2-2; D tentatively fits TRBD1 or TRBD2 (5 bases each). The V and J ends lost 5 bases and 4 bases respectively, with 11 bases between them. The CDR3 runs 14 residues. Looked up from germline, CDR1 is SNHLY and CDR2 is FYNNEI. CDR3 coding DNA: TGTGCCAGCAGTCTGAGGGGCGGCACCGGGGAGCTGTTTTTT. Translated, it gives CASSLRGGTGELFF.

This clone was counted once. The J gene is TRBJ1-1, the V gene TRBV2; 10 nucleotides align to TRBD1. The CDR3 runs 14 residues. The V segment lost 4 bases and the J segment 4 bases; nucleotides outside the gene matches: 3. Germline V gene lookup returns CDR1 SNHLY and CDR2 FYNNEI. Here the CDR3 reads CASSADRGSTEAFF. The CDR3 DNA reads as TGTGCCAGCAGTGCGGACAGGGGGTCCACTGAAGCTTTCTTT.

The CDR3 coding sequence is TGTGCCAGCAGCGTGGGTAATCAGCCCCAGCATTTT. Its translation is CASSVGNQPQHF. J is TRBJ1-5 and V is TRBV5-5, with D unclear. Trimming removed 4 bases at V and 4 bases at J, with 6 bases between. The CDR3 is made up of 12 amino acids. The V gene's germline CDR1 is SGHKS and CDR2 YYEKEE (reference sequence).

The gene calls are TRBV4-3 and TRBJ1-2; no reliable D call. Trimming pared 0 bases from V and 5 bases from J, leaving 13 bases between. Germline loops: CDR1 LGHNA, CDR2 YSLEER. This CDR3 has 15 amino acids. The CDR3 loop reads CASSQEVVARYGYTF. The CDR3 DNA follows: TGCGCCAGCAGCCAAGAAGTAGTCGCGAGGTATGGCTACACCTTC.

The rearrangement joins TRBV6-1 to TRBJ2-5; D is possibly TRBD2 (6 bases). From germline, CDR1 is MNHNS and CDR2 SASEGT. CDR3 length: 13 amino acids. V was trimmed by 7 bases and J by 2 bases, leaving 11 bases between them. The DNA for the CDR3 is TGTGCCAGCAAGCTAGCGTCACAAGAGACCCAGTACTTC. The encoded protein is CASKLASQETQYF.

This clone was counted once. The chain employs TRBV7-6 and TRBJ1-2; 8 bases align to TRBD1. V lost 5 bases, J lost 9 bases, and 8 bases stayed unmatched. CDR3 length: 13 amino acids. Germline CDR1 is SGHVS and CDR2 is FNYEAQ. CDR3: CASSPGTGDRYTF. CDR3 bases: TGTGCCAGCAGCCCCGGGACAGGCGATCGCTACACCTTC.

The J gene is TRBJ1-2, the V gene TRBV18; 7 bases are shared with TRBD1. Trimming took 5 bases from V and 3 from J; bases not matched to a gene: 0. The CDR3 consists of 12 residues. Germline V gene sequence: CDR1 KGHSH, CDR2 LQKENI. The CDR3 is CASSGTDYGYTF. As DNA, the CDR3 is TGTGCCAGCTCAGGGACAGACTATGGCTACACCTTC.

The chain links TRBV18 to TRBJ2-1; 10 bases line up with TRBD2. The CDR3 length is 15 residues. Looked up from germline, CDR1 is KGHSH and CDR2 is LQKENI. The V and J ends lost 6 bases and 5 bases, in that order; junction bases with no gene match: 7. This chain's CDR3 is CASSPPSGGHNEQFF. CDR3 nucleotide sequence: TGTGCCAGCTCGCCCCCTAGCGGGGGCCACAATGAGCAGTTCTTC.

The genes are TRBV5-4 and TRBJ2-2; possibly TRBD2 for D (6 bases). There are 16 residues in the CDR3. Per germline, CDR1 SGHNT and CDR2 YYREEE (reference sequence). V lost 3 bases, J lost 6 bases, and 18 bases lay in between. The CDR3 is CASSSPPSGGSGELFF. CDR3 coding DNA: TGTGCCAGCAGCTCGCCGCCCAGCGGAGGGTCCGGGGAGCTGTTTTTT.

V and J are TRBV21-1 and TRBJ1-5; TRBD1 is the table's D call and was not checked against the DNA. TRBV21-1 is a pseudogene segment. CDR3 length: 16 amino acids. The CDR3 DNA is TGTGCCAGCAGTGAACACAGGGCAACTAGCAATCAGCCCCAGCATTTT. Amino acid sequence: CASSEHRATSNQPQHF.